This is a list of T cell receptor beta chains from one sample in a study of cytomegalovirus exposure and HLA in healthy donors. Measured with immunoSEQ multiplex PCR; TCRdb has only the in-frame clones, and not every one. The table counts 70,000 or so clones; roughly 5% lies in the top ten. The sequencing input was PBMCs. All receptors derive from a man in his forties in good health and CMV-seronegative. The conserved cysteine and the conserved F or W are not part of the CDR3 here.

>TRBJ1-2|TRBV28
ASRLEGGDYGYT
>TRBJ2-5|TRBV7-8
ASSPWSPVIIAGDETQY
>TRBJ1-5|TRBV28
ASSLRQGNQPQH
>TRBJ1-3|TRBV7-6
ASSLAQTGASGNTIY
>TRBJ2-3|TRBV2
ASSPPFTDTQY
>TRBJ1-5|TRBV30
AWSPGQGDQPQH
>TRBJ2-5|TRBV4-3
ASSQDQARVIETQY
>TRBJ1-4|TRBV5-6
ASSLNGLMGEKLF
>TRBJ1-2|TRBV6-5
ASSYNDRTYGYT
>TRBJ2-1|TRBV7-8
ASSLLDLTYNEQF
>TRBJ2-7|TRBV5-1
ASSPGRGYEQY
>TRBJ2-6|TRBV5-1
ASSKIRGSGASVLT
>TRBJ2-2|TRBV28
ASVPAGAGELF
>TRBJ1-4|TRBV10-3
AVQGSTNEKLF
>TRBJ1-2|TRBV6-6
ASSYPGMSRGYT
>TRBJ1-2|TRBV5-1
ASSLDSLAYGYT
>TRBJ2-3|TRBV5-4
ASSFQAGGTDTQY
>TRBJ2-1|TRBV5-4
AISLRGGLYNEQF
>TRBJ1-5|TRBV18
ASSPAGTEGNQPQH
>TRBJ1-1|TRBV4-2
ASSPLGGNTEAF
>TRBJ1-3|TRBV4-3
ASSQSIGNTIY
>TRBJ1-2|TRBV30
AWSYRGAYGYT
>TRBJ2-4|TRBV7-2
ASSLVAGGGIQY
>TRBJ1-4|TRBV19
ASSIVGVTNEKLF
>TRBJ2-7|TRBV4-3
ASSQDTGVSYEQY